This record concerns one T cell receptor (beta chain) sequence. The source of the sample is a study of cytomegalovirus exposure and HLA in healthy donors. The PCR had 60 Vbeta and 13 Jbeta primers. Here immunoSEQ multiplex PCR was the method, and the copy in TCRdb shows in-frame clones only, minus some. Counted here are around 99,000 clones, roughly three fifths occurring once; the ten biggest clones make up around 6.6%. Germline lookup yields CDR1 SGHNT and CDR2 YYREEE (reference sequence). Deletions cut 0 bases from V and 8 bases from J, with 14 bases between. This CDR3 is 15 amino acids long. The chain links TRBV5-4 to TRBJ1-4; D is uncertain. The sequence was collected from a woman aged 30 to 39 in good health and CMV-seronegative. The specimen sequenced was PBMCs. The CDR3 coding sequence is TGTGCCAGCAGCTTGGCGGCAGCGGGAGGAGAAAAACTGTTTTTT. It codes for CASSLAAAGGEKLFF.